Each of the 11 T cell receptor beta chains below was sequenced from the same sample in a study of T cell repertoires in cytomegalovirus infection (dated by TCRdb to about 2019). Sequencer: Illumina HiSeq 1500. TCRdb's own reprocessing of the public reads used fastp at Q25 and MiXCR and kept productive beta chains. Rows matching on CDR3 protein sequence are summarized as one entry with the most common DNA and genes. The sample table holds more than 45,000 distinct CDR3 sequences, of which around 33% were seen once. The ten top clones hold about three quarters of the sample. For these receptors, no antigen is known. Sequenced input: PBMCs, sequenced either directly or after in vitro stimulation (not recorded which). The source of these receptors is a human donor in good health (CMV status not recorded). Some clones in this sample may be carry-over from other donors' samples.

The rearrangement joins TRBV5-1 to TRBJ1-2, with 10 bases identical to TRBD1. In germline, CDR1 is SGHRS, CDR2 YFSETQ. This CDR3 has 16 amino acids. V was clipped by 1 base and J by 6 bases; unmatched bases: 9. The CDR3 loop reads CASSLNPGQGKDGYTF. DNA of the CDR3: TGCGCCAGCAGCTTGAATCCGGGACAGGGGAAAGATGGCTACACCTTC.

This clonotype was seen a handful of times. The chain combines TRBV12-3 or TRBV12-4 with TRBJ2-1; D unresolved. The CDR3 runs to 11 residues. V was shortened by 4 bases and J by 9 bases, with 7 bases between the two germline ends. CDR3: CASSSDSEQFF. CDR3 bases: TGTGCCAGCAGTTCTGATAGTGAGCAGTTCTTC.

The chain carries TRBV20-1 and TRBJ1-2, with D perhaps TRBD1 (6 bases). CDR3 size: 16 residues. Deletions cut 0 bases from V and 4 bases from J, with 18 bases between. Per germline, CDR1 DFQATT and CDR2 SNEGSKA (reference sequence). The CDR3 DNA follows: TGCAGTGCTAGAGACTGGACAGCCACCCGGGGCTATGGCTACACCTTC. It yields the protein CSARDWTATRGYGYTF.

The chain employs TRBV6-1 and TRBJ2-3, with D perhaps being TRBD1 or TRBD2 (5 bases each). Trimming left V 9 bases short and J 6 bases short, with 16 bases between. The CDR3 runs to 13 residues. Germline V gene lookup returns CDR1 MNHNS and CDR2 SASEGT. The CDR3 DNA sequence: TGTGCCAGTGTCCCCCCGGGACGGGATACGCAGTATTTT. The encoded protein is CASVPPGRDTQYF.

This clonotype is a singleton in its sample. CDR3 DNA sequence: TGTGCCAGCAGCTTAGGCGGTTGGGCCCCCAATGAGCAGTTCTTC. The encoded protein is CASSLGGWAPNEQFF. V and J are TRBV7-9 and TRBJ2-1, with D unresolved. V was shortened by 1 base and J by 6 bases, with 13 bases between the two germline ends. Per germline, CDR1 SEHNR and CDR2 FQNEAQ (reference sequence). The CDR3 totals 15 residues. The variable domain in full, with the rest retrieved from reference TRBV7-9 and TRBJ2-1, is DTGVSQNPRHKITKRGQNVTFRCDPISEHNRLYWYRQTLGQGPEFLTYFQNEAQLEKSRLLSDRFSAERPKGSFSTLEIQRTEQGDSAMYLCASSLGGWAPNEQFFGPGTRLTVL.

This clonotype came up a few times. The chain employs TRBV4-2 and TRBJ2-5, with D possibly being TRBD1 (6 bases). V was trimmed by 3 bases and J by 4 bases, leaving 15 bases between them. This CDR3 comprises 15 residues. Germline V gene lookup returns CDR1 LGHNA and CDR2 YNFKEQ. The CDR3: CASSHVGEGGETQYF. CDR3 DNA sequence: TGTGCCAGCAGCCACGTGGGAGAAGGGGGAGAGACCCAGTACTTC.

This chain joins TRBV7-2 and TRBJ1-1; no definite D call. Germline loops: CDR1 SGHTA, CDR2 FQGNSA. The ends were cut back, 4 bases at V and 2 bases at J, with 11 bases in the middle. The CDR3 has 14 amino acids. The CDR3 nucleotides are TGTGCCAGCAGCTCGGCGGGAACCAACACTGAAGCTTTCTTT. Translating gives CASSSAGTNTEAFF.

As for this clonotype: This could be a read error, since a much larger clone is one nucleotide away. The CDR3: CASSPQGGPNSPLDF. The CDR3 region has the DNA TGTGCCAGCAGCCCTCAGGGGGGGCCTAATTCACCCCTCGACTTT. V gene TRBV7-2 combines with J gene TRBJ1-6; 7 positions agree with TRBD1. The CDR3 has 15 residues. Germline V gene lookup returns CDR1 SGHTA and CDR2 FQGNSA.

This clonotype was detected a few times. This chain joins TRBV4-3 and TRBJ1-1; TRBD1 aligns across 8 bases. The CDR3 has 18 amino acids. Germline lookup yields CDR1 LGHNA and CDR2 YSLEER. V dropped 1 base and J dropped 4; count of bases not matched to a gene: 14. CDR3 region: CASSQVGQGLGRTTEAFF. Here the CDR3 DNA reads TGCGCCAGCAGCCAAGTCGGACAGGGCCTAGGGAGGACCACTGAAGCTTTCTTT.

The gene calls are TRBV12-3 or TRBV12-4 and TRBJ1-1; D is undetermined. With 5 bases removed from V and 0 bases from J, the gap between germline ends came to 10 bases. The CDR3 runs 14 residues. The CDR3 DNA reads TGTGCCAGCAGTACCAGGCTTATGAACACTGAAGCTTTCTTT. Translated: CASSTRLMNTEAFF.

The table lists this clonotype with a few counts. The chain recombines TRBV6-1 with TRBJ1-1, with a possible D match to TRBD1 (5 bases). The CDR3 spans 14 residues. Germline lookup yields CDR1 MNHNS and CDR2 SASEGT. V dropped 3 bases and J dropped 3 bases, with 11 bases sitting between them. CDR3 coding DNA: TGTGCCAGCAGTGAGAGGAGGGGTCACACTGAAGCTTTCTTT. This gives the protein CASSERRGHTEAFF.